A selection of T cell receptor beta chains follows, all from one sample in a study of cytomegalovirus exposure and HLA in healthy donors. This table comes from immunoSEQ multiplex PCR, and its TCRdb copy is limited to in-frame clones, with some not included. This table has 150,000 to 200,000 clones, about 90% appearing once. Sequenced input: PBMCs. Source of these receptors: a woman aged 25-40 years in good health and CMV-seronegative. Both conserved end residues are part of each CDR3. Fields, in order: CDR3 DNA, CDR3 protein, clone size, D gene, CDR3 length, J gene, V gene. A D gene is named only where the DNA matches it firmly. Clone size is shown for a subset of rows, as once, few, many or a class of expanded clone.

TGTGCCAGCGGTGGGCCCTACGAGCAGTACTTC	CASGGPYEQYF	NA	NA	11	TRBJ2-7	TRBV6-4
TGCGCCAGCAAATCGGACCAAATGGCTTCACCCCTCCACTTT	CASKSDQMASPLHF	NA	NA	14	TRBJ1-6	TRBV5-1
TGTGCCAGCAGCGTAGCGAGGGTAGGGGGCTATGGCTACACCTTC	CASSVARVGGYGYTF	NA	NA	15	TRBJ1-2	TRBV9
TGTGCCAGCAGCTTAAAGTTATCTGGGACAGAAGCTTTCTTT	CASSLKLSGTEAFF	NA	NA	14	TRBJ1-1	TRBV7-3
TGTGCCAGCAGCTCGGGACGGTTACGCTACGAGCAGTACTTC	CASSSGRLRYEQYF	NA	NA	14	TRBJ2-7	TRBV5-6
TGTGCCAGCAGCTTGAGAAGGAGAGGGTTTCAGCCCCAGCATTTT	CASSLRRRGFQPQHF	NA	NA	15	TRBJ1-5	TRBV5-6
TGTGCCAGCAGTCCGGGGAGCAATCAGCCCCAGCATTTT	CASSPGSNQPQHF	NA	NA	13	TRBJ1-5	TRBV27
TGTGCCAGCAGTTTACCCACTAGAGCGGGGCACACCGGGGAGCTGTTTTTT	CASSLPTRAGHTGELFF	once	TRBD2	17	TRBJ2-2	TRBV28
TGTGCCATCAGGGGGCAGGACCCCGGGGAGCTGTTTTTT	CAIRGQDPGELFF	few	NA	13	TRBJ2-2	TRBV10-3
TGTGCCAGCAGGGTAGACAGGGGAGGCCTCGGCAATCAGCCCCAGCATTTT	CASRVDRGGLGNQPQHF	NA	TRBD1	17	TRBJ1-5	TRBV28
TGCGCCAGCAGTCACACAGGCACCGGGGAGCTGTTTTTT	CASSHTGTGELFF	NA	NA	13	TRBJ2-2	TRBV4-3
TGTGCCAGCAGTGAAGCTGGGGGCGGGGATGAAGCTTTCTTT	CASSEAGGGDEAFF	NA	NA	14	TRBJ1-1	TRBV6-1
TGTGCCAGCAGCCCCGGGACAGGGAAGTCGCAGTACTTC	CASSPGTGKSQYF	once	TRBD1	13	TRBJ2-7	TRBV11-3
TGCAGCGTTGAACATGGGTATGGCTACACCTTC	CSVEHGYGYTF	NA	NA	11	TRBJ1-2	TRBV29-1
TGTGCCAGCAGTCCCCGTGGATTTTTAGATCAGCCCCAGCATTTT	CASSPRGFLDQPQHF	NA	NA	15	TRBJ1-5	TRBV27
TGTGCCAGCAGCTTAACTAGCGGGAGTCGTGGCGATGAGCAGTTCTTC	CASSLTSGSRGDEQFF	NA	TRBD2	16	TRBJ2-1	TRBV5-5
TGTGCCAGCAGCTTATCGGCCCCAGATACGCAGTATTTT	CASSLSAPDTQYF	NA	NA	13	TRBJ2-3	TRBV7-6
TGTGCCAGCAGCTCCGAGGGCCAGTCAAATCAGCCCCAGCATTTT	CASSSEGQSNQPQHF	NA	NA	15	TRBJ1-5	TRBV9
TGTGCCACCTCTCTCGGGCGGACAAACACTGAAGCTTTCTTT	CATSLGRTNTEAFF	NA	NA	14	TRBJ1-1	TRBV15
TGTGCCAGCAGCCCGGGGACGGATCCTTATGGCTACACCTTC	CASSPGTDPYGYTF	NA	NA	14	TRBJ1-2	TRBV9
TGCAGTGCTAGAGGGGGGGTCGGCTACACCTTC	CSARGGVGYTF	NA	NA	11	TRBJ1-2	TRBV20-1
TGTGCCAGCAGCTTGGGCAGAAGTTCCTACGAGCAGTACTTC	CASSLGRSSYEQYF	NA	NA	14	TRBJ2-7	TRBV13
TGTGCCAGCAGTGAGGTCACAGATACGCAGTATTTT	CASSEVTDTQYF	NA	NA	12	TRBJ2-3	TRBV6-1
TGTGCCAGCAGCCAAGGGGACAGGGAAGAGACCCAGTACTTC	CASSQGDREETQYF	NA	TRBD1	14	TRBJ2-5	TRBV4-2